Listed below are T cell receptor beta chains from one sample, sequenced in a study of blood T cell repertoires in COVID-19. This table comes from immunoSEQ multiplex PCR, and its TCRdb copy is limited to in-frame clones, with some not included. The table includes about 110,000 clones, 80% to 90% detected once. Sequencing was carried out using peripheral blood. The receptors stem from a woman aged 80 or over with acute or convalescent COVID-19. Each CDR3 is given with its conserved first and last residue. A D gene is named only where the DNA matches it firmly. Clone size is not always given. Where it is, it says once, few, many or a class for expanded clones.

J gene	D gene	V gene	clone size	CDR3 protein	CDR3 DNA
TRBJ1-6	.	TRBV30	.	CAWSVLGSNSPLHF	TGTGCCTGGAGTGTTTTAGGGAGTAATTCACCCCTCCACTTT
TRBJ2-1	TRBD2	TRBV4-1	.	CASSQPAVERGPHYNEQFF	TGCGCCAGCAGCCAACCCGCCGTCGAGCGGGGGCCGCACTACAATGAGCAGTTCTTC
TRBJ2-5	TRBD2	TRBV5-1	once	CASSSGTSANQETQYF	TGCGCCAGCAGCTCCGGGACTAGCGCGAACCAAGAGACCCAGTACTTC
TRBJ2-4	.	TRBV29-1	.	CSGRGSRGIQYF	TGCAGCGGCAGAGGCTCGCGGGGCATTCAGTACTTC
TRBJ2-2	TRBD2	TRBV28	once	CASRWTFGGESNTGELFF	TGTGCCAGCAGGTGGACGTTTGGGGGGGAGTCGAACACCGGGGAGCTGTTTTTT
TRBJ1-5	TRBD1	TRBV19	few	CASSIDIGQGARQPQHF	TGTGCCAGTAGTATAGATATTGGACAGGGGGCGCGTCAGCCCCAGCATTTT
TRBJ1-2	.	TRBV14	.	CASSQQGFYGYTF	TGTGCCAGCAGCCAACAGGGGTTCTATGGCTACACCTTC
TRBJ2-1	TRBD1	TRBV2	.	CASIQGASYNEQFF	TGTGCCAGCATCCAGGGGGCCTCCTACAATGAGCAGTTCTTC
TRBJ2-5	TRBD2	TRBV30	.	CAWSQGTSGGKTQYF	TGTGCCTGGAGTCAGGGGACTAGCGGGGGAAAGACCCAGTACTTC
TRBJ2-5	TRBD1	TRBV18	.	CASSAAPGTGWETQYF	TGTGCCAGCTCAGCGGCTCCCGGGACAGGGTGGGAGACCCAGTACTTC
TRBJ2-1	.	TRBV7-6	.	CASSLAASSYNEQFF	TGTGCCAGCAGCTTAGCGGCCAGCTCCTACAATGAGCAGTTCTTC
TRBJ1-5	.	TRBV7-3	.	CASSLEGGHSNQPQHF	TGTGCCAGCAGCTTAGAGGGGGGGCATAGCAATCAGCCCCAGCATTTT
TRBJ2-7	.	TRBV7-2	.	CASSYGPGVYEQYF	TGTGCCAGCAGCTACGGGCCGGGGGTATACGAGCAGTACTTC
TRBJ2-3	.	TRBV29-1	.	CSTVRGSTDTQYF	TGCAGCACCGTGCGGGGCAGCACAGATACGCAGTATTTT
TRBJ1-5	.	TRBV2	.	CASSVVVNQPQHF	TGTGCCAGCAGTGTAGTAGTCAATCAGCCCCAGCATTTT
TRBJ2-3	TRBD1	TRBV4-3	few	CASSQESQGITDTQYF	TGCGCCAGCAGCCAAGAATCACAGGGGATTACAGATACGCAGTATTTT
TRBJ1-3	.	TRBV5-8	.	CASSLAPDSLYSGNTIYF	TGTGCCAGCAGCTTGGCCCCGGACAGTCTCTACTCTGGAAACACCATATATTTT
TRBJ1-1	.	TRBV5-1	.	CASSLAVGVTEAFF	TGCGCCAGCAGCTTGGCCGTAGGGGTTACTGAAGCTTTCTTT
TRBJ2-1	TRBD2	TRBV28	.	CASSRQASGGLGEQFF	TGTGCCAGCAGCCGACAGGCTAGCGGGGGTTTAGGTGAGCAGTTCTTC
TRBJ2-6	.	TRBV21-1	.	CARSSGANVLTF	TGTGCAAGGAGCTCTGGGGCCAACGTCCTGACTTTC
TRBJ1-2	.	TRBV5-1	.	CASSHYPEGYTF	TGCGCCAGCAGCCACTACCCCGAGGGCTACACCTTC
TRBJ2-5	TRBD2	TRBV5-8	.	CASSLGLAGSQETQYF	TGTGCCAGCAGCTTGGGGCTAGCGGGGTCCCAAGAGACCCAGTACTTC
TRBJ2-1	TRBD1	TRBV4-3	few	CASSRGQGNEQFF	TGCGCCAGCAGCCGGGGACAGGGGAATGAGCAGTTCTTC